This T cell receptor beta chain stems from a study of Graves' ophthalmopathy and Graves' hyperthyroidism. Study context: Blood was drawn at initial diagnosis, before any treatment.

About this clonotype itself: Its antigen is currently unknown.

Findings and caveats of the study: Blood samples also showed most expanded thyroid clonotypes exceeding 0.001 frequency.

Investigators amplified TCR beta CDR3 regions from RNA transcripts. In the first round, RT-PCR was carried out with HTBI primers, and a multiplex PCR formed the second round. MiXCR was run by TCRdb on the multiplex PCR reads, yielding one entry per CDR3 protein. This table holds about 58,000 distinct CDR3 sequences, 45% to 55% found once. The material sequenced was peripheral blood. The sequence came from an adult woman with Graves' ophthalmopathy.

This CDR3 reads CASSGGLGRDGEETQYF. For the CDR3, the DNA is TGTGCCAGCAGCGGGGGACTAGGGCGGGACGGCGAAGAGACCCAGTACTTC. V and J are TRBV9 and TRBJ2-5; 8 bases line up with TRBD2. In germline, CDR1 is SGDLS, CDR2 YYNGEE. This CDR3 is 17 amino acids long. V shed 3 bases, J shed 3 bases, and the junction held 13 bases outside the gene matches.